The next 26 T cell receptor beta chains were all read from a single sample in a study of T cell responses to AZD1222 COVID-19 vaccine. Profiled with immunoSEQ multiplex PCR; TCRdb holds only in-frame clones, not every one. This table lists more than 110,000 clones. The sample was peripheral blood. The receptors here all came from an adult in good health.

V gene TRBV3-1 (or the pseudogene TRBV3-2) combines with J gene TRBJ2-1; 11 positions agree with TRBD2. Germline values: CDR1 LGHDT, CDR2 YNNKEL (reference sequence). This CDR3 spans 15 amino acids. V shed 0 bases and J 9 bases; nucleotides not matched to a gene: 4. CDR3 protein: CASSQDLAGGPEQFF. The CDR3 DNA reads as TGTGCCAGCAGCCAAGATTTAGCGGGAGGGCCTGAGCAGTTCTTC.

J is TRBJ1-1 and V is TRBV2; D possibly corresponds to TRBD1 (6 bases). The CDR3 loop spans 13 amino acids. Germline V gene sequence: CDR1 SNHLY, CDR2 FYNNEI. V lost 8 bases to trimming and J lost 7 bases, with 17 bases between them. The CDR3 DNA is TGTGCCAGCGCGGAACAGGGCCGGCTTGAAGCTTTCTTT. This codes for CASAEQGRLEAFF.

J is TRBJ2-3 and V is TRBV5-1; D is unclear. The germline CDR1 and CDR2 sequences are SGHRS and YFSETQ. With 0 bases removed from V and 6 bases from J, the gap between germline ends came to 8 bases. There are 13 residues in the CDR3. The CDR3 nucleotides are TGCGCCAGCAGCTTGGAGTCTACTGATACGCAGTATTTT. Amino acids: CASSLESTDTQYF.

V usage is TRBV4-3 and J usage is TRBJ2-5, with D possibly being TRBD1 (6 bases). This CDR3 contains 15 residues. The V and J ends lost 1 base and 3 bases respectively, with 12 bases between them. Germline V CDR1 and CDR2: LGHNA, YSLEER. The CDR3, as DNA: TGCGCCAGCAGCCAAGCACATCGGACAGAAGAGACCCAGTACTTC. It specifies CASSQAHRTEETQYF.

The V call is TRBV5-1, the J call TRBJ1-2; unclear D gene. Germline V gene data show CDR1 as SGHRS and CDR2 as YFSETQ. This CDR3 is 13 amino acids long. V shed 0 bases and J shed 4 bases, with 7 bases lying between them. CDR3 in amino acids: CASSLVQPYGYTF. The CDR3 bases are TGCGCCAGCAGCTTGGTGCAGCCCTATGGCTACACCTTC.

The V call is TRBV6-5, the J call TRBJ2-3, with D hard to call. Germline CDR1 reads MNHEY; CDR2 reads SVGAGI. This CDR3 spans 13 amino acids. The V and J ends lost 6 bases and 6 bases respectively, with 13 bases between them. CDR3 amino acids: CASSPGFVDTQYF. CDR3 DNA sequence: TGTGCCAGCAGCCCCGGGTTCGTGGATACGCAGTATTTT.

The chain joins TRBV9 to TRBJ1-2; TRBD1 might be the D (5 bases). The V end lost 5 bases, the J end lost 6 bases, and 23 bases lay between the germline ends. CDR3 length: 16 amino acids. Germline assignment: CDR1 SGDLS and CDR2 YYNGEE. The CDR3 nucleotides read TGTGCCAGCAGACGGTTCGGTGAGAGGCCAGGGAATGGCTACACCTTC. Translation: CASRRFGERPGNGYTF.

The genes are TRBV6-5 and TRBJ1-4; D call uncertain. With 2 bases removed from V and 7 bases from J, the gap between germline ends came to 5 bases. The CDR3 spans 12 residues. The germline CDR1 and CDR2 sequences are MNHEY and SVGAGI. CDR3 loop: CASSYMGEKLFF. The CDR3 nucleotides read TGTGCCAGCAGTTACATGGGTGAAAAACTGTTTTTT.

The V and J genes are TRBV5-1 and TRBJ1-4; no firm D call. The CDR3 spans 14 residues. Germline V gene data show CDR1 as SGHRS and CDR2 as YFSETQ. V was cut by 3 bases and J by 0 bases, with 6 bases left in between. CDR3 in amino acids: CASSYDATNEKLFF. CDR3 bases: TGCGCCAGCAGCTACGATGCAACTAATGAAAAACTGTTTTTT.

This chain joins TRBV19 and TRBJ2-2; the D call may be TRBD1 or TRBD2 (5 bases each). Germline CDR1 is LNHDA and CDR2 is SQIVND (reference sequence). This CDR3 comprises 15 residues. The V gene lost 5 bases and the J gene lost 3 bases, with 13 bases spanning the gap. CDR3: CASSPLPGHTGELFF. The CDR3, as DNA: TGTGCCAGTAGTCCCCTTCCGGGACACACCGGGGAGCTGTTTTTT.

This chain links TRBV18 with TRBJ2-3; 8 nucleotides match TRBD1. The length of the CDR3 is 16 residues. The junction had 6 bases not matched to a gene; V was cut back by 1 base and J by 3 bases. The germline CDR1 and CDR2 sequences are KGHSH and LQKENI. As DNA, the CDR3 is TGTGCCAGCTCACCACTTGGACAGGGTGTAACAGATACGCAGTATTTT. Encoded protein: CASSPLGQGVTDTQYF.

This chain links TRBV9 with TRBJ2-5; D is unresolved. The V gene's germline CDR1 is SGDLS and CDR2 YYNGEE. The CDR3 loop spans 19 amino acids. Between the trimmed V and J ends, which lost 3 bases and 0 bases, there was a span of 24 bases. The CDR3 sequence is CASSADLGWGSLYQETQYF. The CDR3 DNA follows: TGTGCCAGCAGCGCAGATCTGGGGTGGGGTTCCCTCTACCAAGAGACCCAGTACTTC.

This sequence joins TRBV19 and TRBJ1-5; no clear D. The CDR3 extends over 13 amino acids. Germline CDR1 and CDR2: LNHDA and SQIVND (reference sequence). The V end lost 5 bases, the J end lost 6 bases, and 11 bases lay between the germline ends. CDR3 sequence reads: CASSFPSAQPQHF. The CDR3 DNA follows: TGTGCCAGTAGTTTTCCGAGTGCTCAGCCCCAGCATTTT.

This rearrangement joins TRBV7-9 to TRBJ2-7; the D gene is possibly TRBD1 (6 bases). The CDR3 consists of 16 residues. V lost 4 bases and J lost 3, with 19 bases in between. Per germline, CDR1 SEHNR and CDR2 FQNEAQ (reference sequence). The CDR3 sequence is CASSSIRTGSSYEQYF. CDR3 DNA: TGTGCCAGCAGCTCGATCCGAACAGGGAGTAGCTACGAGCAGTACTTC.

The V gene is TRBV7-9, the J gene TRBJ2-5, with D maybe TRBD1 (5 bases). V gave up 1 base and J gave up 2 bases, with 14 bases separating them. There are 16 residues in the CDR3. Germline CDR1 is SEHNR and CDR2 is FQNEAQ (reference sequence). Here the CDR3 DNA reads TGTGCCAGCAGCTTAGGCCCCAACAGGCTGCAAGAGACCCAGTACTTC. This gives the protein CASSLGPNRLQETQYF. The full variable domain, with the rest looked up from reference TRBV7-9 and TRBJ2-5, is DTGVSQNPRHKITKRGQNVTFRCDPISEHNRLYWYRQTLGQGPEFLTYFQNEAQLEKSRLLSDRFSAERPKGSFSTLEIQRTEQGDSAMYLCASSLGPNRLQETQYFGPGTRLLVL.

In nucleotides, the CDR3 is TGTGCCACGCCGGGGGCCGCGAATGACTACGAGCAGTACTTC. Translated, it gives CATPGAANDYEQYF. V is TRBV7-9 and J is TRBJ2-7, with D perhaps TRBD1 or TRBD2 (6 bases each). The V and J ends lost 10 bases and 3 bases respectively, with 19 bases between them. Per germline, CDR1 SEHNR and CDR2 FQNEAQ (reference sequence). CDR3 length: 14 amino acids.

This chain connects TRBV28 to TRBJ1-1, with 9 nucleotides matching TRBD1. The CDR3 is 16 amino acids. J lost 6 bases, V lost 5 bases, and 13 bases had no gene match. Germline CDR1 and CDR2: MDHEN and SYDVKM. In DNA, the CDR3 is TGTGCCAGCAGTCCCCTTAACAGGGGGCGGGTACCTGAAGCTTTCTTT. Protein product: CASSPLNRGRVPEAFF.

In DNA, the CDR3 is TGTGCCAGCAGCTTAGACAGCTCCTATAATTCACCCCTCCACTTT. Encoded protein: CASSLDSSYNSPLHF. The chain is built from TRBV7-6 and TRBJ1-6; D remains unclear. V lost 1 base to trimming and J lost 0 bases, with 4 bases between them. The CDR3 consists of 15 residues. The germline V gene has CDR1 SGHVS and CDR2 FNYEAQ.

The J gene is TRBJ2-7, the V gene TRBV7-2; 7 nucleotides line up with TRBD2. With V trimmed by 1 base and J by 3 bases, 6 bases remained unmatched. The CDR3 sequence is 15 residues long. The germline V gene has CDR1 SGHTA and CDR2 FQGNSA. Written as DNA, the CDR3 is TGTGCCAGCAGCTTAGGGGAGGGGATGATCTACGAGCAGTACTTC. As protein: CASSLGEGMIYEQYF. The complete variable domain, with remaining parts taken from reference TRBV7-2 and TRBJ2-7, reads GAGVSQSPSNKVTEKGKDVELRCDPISGHTALYWYRQSLGQGLEFLIYFQGNSAPDKSGLPSDRFSAERTGGSVSTLTIQRTQQEDSAVYLCASSLGEGMIYEQYFGPGTRLTVT.

V gene TRBV28 combines with J gene TRBJ2-3; D perhaps matches TRBD2 (5 bases). V lost 5 bases and J lost 3, with 12 bases in between. The germline CDR1 and CDR2 sequences are MDHEN and SYDVKM. This CDR3 comprises 14 residues. CDR3 sequence: CASSPQLGTDTQYF. DNA for the CDR3: TGTGCCAGCAGTCCCCAACTAGGAACAGATACGCAGTATTTT.

The chain employs TRBV6-1 and TRBJ2-7; D remains ambiguous. The CDR3 contains 11 residues. CDR1 and CDR2 from the germline V gene are MNHNS and SASEGT. Trimming took off 2 bases at V and 4 bases at J, with 3 bases between the two ends. CDR3 in DNA: TGTGCCAGCAGTGAATTATACGAGCAGTACTTC. Its translation: CASSELYEQYF.

J is TRBJ1-6 and V is TRBV19, with 8 bases lining up with TRBD1. J gave up 9 bases and V 2 bases, and 6 bases lay outside the gene matches. The germline V gene encodes CDR1 LNHDA and CDR2 SQIVND (reference sequence). The CDR3 spans 15 residues. The CDR3 DNA follows: TGTGCCAGTAGTATATGGACAGGGTCTCGTTCACCCCTCCACTTT. Its translation is CASSIWTGSRSPLHF. The full variable domain, its missing parts supplied by reference TRBV19 and TRBJ1-6, is DGGITQSPKYLFRKEGQNVTLSCEQNLNHDAMYWYRQDPGQGLRLIYYSQIVNDFQKGDIAEGYSVSREKKESFPLTVTSAQKNPTAFYLCASSIWTGSRSPLHFGNGTRLTVT.

The V call is TRBV11-2, the J call TRBJ1-1; no reliable D call. The length of the CDR3 is 14 residues. CDR1 and CDR2 from the germline V gene are SGHAT and FQNNGV. V dropped 10 bases and J dropped 10 bases, with 25 bases sitting between them. The CDR3 coding sequence is TGTGCCACCACTCCCCTTTGGGGAGATGGAGGAGCTTTCTTT. Translation: CATTPLWGDGGAFF.

The chain couples TRBV7-8 to TRBJ1-5, with D possibly matching TRBD1 (6 bases). The V and J ends lost 2 bases and 3 bases respectively, with 11 bases between them. This CDR3 comprises 15 residues. Germline-derived CDR1 and CDR2 are SGHVS and FQNEAQ. In nucleotides, the CDR3 is TGTGCCAGCAGCTTAAGGGGGGGCGTCAATCAGCCCCAGCATTTT. Amino acids: CASSLRGGVNQPQHF.

The CDR3 loop is CASSPGTGNYNSPLHF. The DNA of the CDR3 is TGTGCCAGTAGTCCCGGGACAGGGAACTATAATTCACCCCTCCACTTT. The chain couples TRBV19 to TRBJ1-6, with TRBD1 matching 9 bases. CDR1 and CDR2 (germline): LNHDA, SQIVND (reference sequence). Trimming at V came to 5 bases and at J to 3 bases, leaving 5 bases not matched to a gene. CDR3 length: 16 amino acids. Filled out from reference TRBV19 and TRBJ1-6, the complete variable domain reads DGGITQSPKYLFRKEGQNVTLSCEQNLNHDAMYWYRQDPGQGLRLIYYSQIVNDFQKGDIAEGYSVSREKKESFPLTVTSAQKNPTAFYLCASSPGTGNYNSPLHFGNGTRLTVT.

J is TRBJ2-3 and V is TRBV5-1; D perhaps matches TRBD1 (5 bases). This CDR3 has 15 residues. CDR1 and CDR2 (germline): SGHRS, YFSETQ. The germline V and J ends were trimmed by 1 base and 6 bases, with 15 bases remaining between them. Written as DNA, the CDR3 is TGCGCCAGCAGCTTGAGGCAGGGTAGTGTTGATACGCAGTATTTT. Protein product: CASSLRQGSVDTQYF. Variable domain in full (rest from reference TRBV5-1 and TRBJ2-3): KAGVTQTPRYLIKTRGQQVTLSCSPISGHRSVSWYQQTPGQGLQFLFEYFSETQRNKGNFPGRFSGRQFSNSRSEMNVSTLELGDSALYLCASSLRQGSVDTQYFGPGTRLTVL.